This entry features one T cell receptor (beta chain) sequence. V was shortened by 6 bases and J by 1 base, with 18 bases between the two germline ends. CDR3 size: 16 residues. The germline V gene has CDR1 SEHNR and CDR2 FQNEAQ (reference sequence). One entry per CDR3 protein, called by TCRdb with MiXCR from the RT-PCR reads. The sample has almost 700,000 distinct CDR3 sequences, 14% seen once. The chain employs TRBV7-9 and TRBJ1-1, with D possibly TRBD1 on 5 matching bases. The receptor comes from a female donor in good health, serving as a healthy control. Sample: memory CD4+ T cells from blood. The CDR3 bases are TGTGCCAGCAGTCCCGTTCGTGGGGCGGGGAACACTGAAGCTTTCTTT. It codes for CASSPVRGAGNTEAFF.